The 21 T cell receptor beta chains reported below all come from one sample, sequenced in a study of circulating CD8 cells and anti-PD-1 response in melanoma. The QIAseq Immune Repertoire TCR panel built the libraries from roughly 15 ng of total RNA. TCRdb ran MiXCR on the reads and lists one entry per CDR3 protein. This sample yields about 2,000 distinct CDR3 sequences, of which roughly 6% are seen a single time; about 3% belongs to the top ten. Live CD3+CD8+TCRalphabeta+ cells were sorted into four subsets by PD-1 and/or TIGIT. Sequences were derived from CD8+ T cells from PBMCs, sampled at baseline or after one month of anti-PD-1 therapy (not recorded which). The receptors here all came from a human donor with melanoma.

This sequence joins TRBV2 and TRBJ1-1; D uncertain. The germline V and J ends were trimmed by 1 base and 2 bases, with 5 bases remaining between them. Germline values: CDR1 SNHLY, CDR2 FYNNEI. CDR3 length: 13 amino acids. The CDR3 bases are TGTGCCAGCAGTGAAGAGGGAAACACTGAAGCTTTCTTT. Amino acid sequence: CASSEEGNTEAFF.

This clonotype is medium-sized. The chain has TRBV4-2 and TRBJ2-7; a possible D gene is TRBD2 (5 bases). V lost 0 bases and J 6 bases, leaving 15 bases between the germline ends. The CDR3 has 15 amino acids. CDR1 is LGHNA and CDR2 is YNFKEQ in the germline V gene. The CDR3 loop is CASSQDSGEDIEQYF. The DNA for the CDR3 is TGTGCCAGCAGCCAAGATTCCGGGGAAGACATCGAGCAGTACTTC.

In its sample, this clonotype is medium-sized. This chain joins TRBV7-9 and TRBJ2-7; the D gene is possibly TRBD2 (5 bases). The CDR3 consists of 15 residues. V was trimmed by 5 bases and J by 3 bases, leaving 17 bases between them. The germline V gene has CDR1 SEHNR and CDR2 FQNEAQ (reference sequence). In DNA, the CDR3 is TGTGCCAGCAGCGCACGGGATGAAGGAGTCTACGAGCAGTACTTC. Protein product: CASSARDEGVYEQYF.

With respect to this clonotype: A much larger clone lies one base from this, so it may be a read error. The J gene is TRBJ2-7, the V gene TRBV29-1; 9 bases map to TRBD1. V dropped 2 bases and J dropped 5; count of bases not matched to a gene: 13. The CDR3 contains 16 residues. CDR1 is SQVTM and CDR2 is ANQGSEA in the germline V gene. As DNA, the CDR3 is TGCAGCGTTGAATATTCGGGACAGGGAGGCCTCAACGAGCAGTACTTC. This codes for CSVEYSGQGGLNEQYF.

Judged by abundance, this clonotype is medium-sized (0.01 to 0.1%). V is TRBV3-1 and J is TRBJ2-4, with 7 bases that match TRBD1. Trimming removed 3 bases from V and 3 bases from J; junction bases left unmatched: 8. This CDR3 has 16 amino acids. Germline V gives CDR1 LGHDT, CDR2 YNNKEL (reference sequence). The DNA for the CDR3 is TGTGCCAGCAGCCACAGAACCGGGACAGACAAAAACATTCAGTACTTC. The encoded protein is CASSHRTGTDKNIQYF.

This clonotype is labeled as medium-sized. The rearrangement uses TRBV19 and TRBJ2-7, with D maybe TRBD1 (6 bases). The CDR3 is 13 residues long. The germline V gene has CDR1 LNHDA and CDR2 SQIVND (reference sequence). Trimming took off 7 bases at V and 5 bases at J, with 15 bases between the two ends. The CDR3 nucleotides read TGTGCCAGTAAACCCGACAGGATGAACGAGCAGTACTTC. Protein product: CASKPDRMNEQYF.

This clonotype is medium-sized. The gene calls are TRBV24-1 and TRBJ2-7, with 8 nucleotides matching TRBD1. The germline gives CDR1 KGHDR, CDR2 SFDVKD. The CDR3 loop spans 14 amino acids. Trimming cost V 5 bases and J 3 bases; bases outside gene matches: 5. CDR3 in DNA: TGTGCCACCAGTGCCGAAACAGGGGGCTACGAGCAGTACTTC. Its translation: CATSAETGGYEQYF.

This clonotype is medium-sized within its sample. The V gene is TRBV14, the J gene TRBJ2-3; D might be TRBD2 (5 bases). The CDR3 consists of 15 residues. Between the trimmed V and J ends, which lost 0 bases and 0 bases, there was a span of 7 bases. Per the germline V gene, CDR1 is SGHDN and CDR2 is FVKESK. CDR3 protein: CASSQDRTSTDTQYF. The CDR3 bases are TGTGCCAGCAGCCAAGATAGGACTAGCACAGATACGCAGTATTTT. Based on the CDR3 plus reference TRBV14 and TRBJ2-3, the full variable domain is EAGVTQFPSHSVIEKGQTVTLRCDPISGHDNLYWYRRVMGKEIKFLLHFVKESKQDESGMPNNRFLAERTGGTYSTLKVQPAELEDSGVYFCASSQDRTSTDTQYFGPGTRLTVL.

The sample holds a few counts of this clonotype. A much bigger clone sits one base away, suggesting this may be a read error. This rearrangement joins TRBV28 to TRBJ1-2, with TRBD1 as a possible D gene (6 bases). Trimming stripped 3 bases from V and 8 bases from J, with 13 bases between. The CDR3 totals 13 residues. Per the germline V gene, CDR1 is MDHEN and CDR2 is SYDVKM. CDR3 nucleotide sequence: TGTGCCAGCAGTTTCCCAGGGGCGCGCGGCTACACCTTC. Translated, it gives CASSFPGARGYTF.

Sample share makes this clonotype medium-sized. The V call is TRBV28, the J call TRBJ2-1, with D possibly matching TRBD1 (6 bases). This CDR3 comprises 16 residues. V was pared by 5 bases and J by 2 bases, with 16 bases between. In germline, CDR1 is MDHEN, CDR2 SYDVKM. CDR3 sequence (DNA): TGTGCCAGCAGTCTCTCAGGGACACCCGCCTACAATGAGCAGTTCTTC. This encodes CASSLSGTPAYNEQFF.

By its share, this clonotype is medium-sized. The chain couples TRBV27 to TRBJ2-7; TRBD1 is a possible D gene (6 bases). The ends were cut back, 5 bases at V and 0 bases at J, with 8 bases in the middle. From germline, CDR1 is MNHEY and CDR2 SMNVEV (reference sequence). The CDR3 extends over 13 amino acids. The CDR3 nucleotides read TGTGCCAGCAGTCTACAGGGCTCCTACGAGCAGTACTTC. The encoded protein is CASSLQGSYEQYF.

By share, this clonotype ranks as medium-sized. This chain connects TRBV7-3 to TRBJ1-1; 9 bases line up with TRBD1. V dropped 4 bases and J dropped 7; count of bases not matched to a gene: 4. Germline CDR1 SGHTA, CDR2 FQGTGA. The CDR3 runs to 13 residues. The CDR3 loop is CASSSGQGNEAFF. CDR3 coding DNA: TGTGCCAGCAGCTCGGGACAGGGAAATGAAGCTTTCTTT. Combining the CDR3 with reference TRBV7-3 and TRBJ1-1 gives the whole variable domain GAGVSQTPSNKVTEKGKYVELRCDPISGHTALYWYRQSLGQGPEFLIYFQGTGAADDSGLPNDRFFAVRPEGSVSTLKIQRTERGDSAVYLCASSSGQGNEAFFGQGTRLTVV.

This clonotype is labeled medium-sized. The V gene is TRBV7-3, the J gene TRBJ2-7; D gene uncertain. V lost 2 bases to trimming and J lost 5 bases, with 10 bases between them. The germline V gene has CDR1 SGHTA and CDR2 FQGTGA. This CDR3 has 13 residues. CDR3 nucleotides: TGTGCCAGCAGCTTACAGAACGAGGACGAGCAGTACTTC. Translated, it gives CASSLQNEDEQYF.

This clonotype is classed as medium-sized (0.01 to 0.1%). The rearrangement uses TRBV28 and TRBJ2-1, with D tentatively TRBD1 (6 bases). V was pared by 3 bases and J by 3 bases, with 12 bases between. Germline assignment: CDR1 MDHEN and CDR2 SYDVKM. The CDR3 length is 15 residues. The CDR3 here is CASSFPGAGYNEQFF. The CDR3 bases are TGTGCCAGCAGTTTCCCAGGGGCTGGCTACAATGAGCAGTTCTTC.

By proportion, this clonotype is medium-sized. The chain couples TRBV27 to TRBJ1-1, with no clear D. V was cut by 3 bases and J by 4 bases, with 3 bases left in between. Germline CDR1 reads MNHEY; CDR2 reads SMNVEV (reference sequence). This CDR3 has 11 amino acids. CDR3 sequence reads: CASSFGTEAFF. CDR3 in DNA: TGTGCCAGCAGTTTTGGCACTGAAGCTTTCTTT.

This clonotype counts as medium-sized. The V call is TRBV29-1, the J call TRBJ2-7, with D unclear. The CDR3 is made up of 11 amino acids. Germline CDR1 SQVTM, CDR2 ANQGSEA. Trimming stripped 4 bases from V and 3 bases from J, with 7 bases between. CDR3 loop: CSVVIDYEQYF. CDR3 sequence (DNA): TGCAGCGTTGTAATAGACTACGAGCAGTACTTC.

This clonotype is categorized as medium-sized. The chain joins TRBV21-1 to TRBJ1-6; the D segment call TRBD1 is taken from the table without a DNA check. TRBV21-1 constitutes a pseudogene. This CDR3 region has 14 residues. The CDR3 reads CASKDRVTDSPLHF. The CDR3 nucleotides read TGTGCCAGCAAAGACAGGGTTACGGATTCACCCCTCCACTTT.

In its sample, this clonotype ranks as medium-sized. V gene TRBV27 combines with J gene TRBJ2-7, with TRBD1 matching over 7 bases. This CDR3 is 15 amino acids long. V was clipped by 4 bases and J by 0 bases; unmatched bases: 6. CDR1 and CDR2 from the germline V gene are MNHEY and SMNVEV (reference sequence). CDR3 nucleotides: TGTGCCAGCAGTTCGGGGTCAGGGGGCTCCTACGAGCAGTACTTC. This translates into CASSSGSGGSYEQYF.

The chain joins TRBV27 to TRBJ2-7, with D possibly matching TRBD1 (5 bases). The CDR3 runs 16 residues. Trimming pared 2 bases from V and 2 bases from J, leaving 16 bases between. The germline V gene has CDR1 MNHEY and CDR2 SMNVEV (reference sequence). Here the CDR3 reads CASSLAYADRAYEQYF. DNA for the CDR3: TGTGCCAGCAGTTTAGCATATGCCGACAGAGCCTACGAGCAGTACTTC.

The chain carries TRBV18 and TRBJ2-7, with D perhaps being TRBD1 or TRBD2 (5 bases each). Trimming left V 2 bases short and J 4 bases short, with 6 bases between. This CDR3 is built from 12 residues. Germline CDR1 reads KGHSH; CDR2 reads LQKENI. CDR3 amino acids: CASSPGGYEQYF. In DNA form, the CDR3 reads TGTGCCAGCTCACCAGGGGGTTACGAGCAGTACTTC.

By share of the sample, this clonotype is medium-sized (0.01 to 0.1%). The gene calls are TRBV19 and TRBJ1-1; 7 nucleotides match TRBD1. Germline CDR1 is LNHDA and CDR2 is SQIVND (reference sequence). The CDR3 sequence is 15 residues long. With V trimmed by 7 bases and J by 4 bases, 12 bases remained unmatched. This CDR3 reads CASTFPTGVSTEAFF. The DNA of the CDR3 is TGTGCCAGTACCTTTCCCACAGGGGTTAGCACTGAAGCTTTCTTT.